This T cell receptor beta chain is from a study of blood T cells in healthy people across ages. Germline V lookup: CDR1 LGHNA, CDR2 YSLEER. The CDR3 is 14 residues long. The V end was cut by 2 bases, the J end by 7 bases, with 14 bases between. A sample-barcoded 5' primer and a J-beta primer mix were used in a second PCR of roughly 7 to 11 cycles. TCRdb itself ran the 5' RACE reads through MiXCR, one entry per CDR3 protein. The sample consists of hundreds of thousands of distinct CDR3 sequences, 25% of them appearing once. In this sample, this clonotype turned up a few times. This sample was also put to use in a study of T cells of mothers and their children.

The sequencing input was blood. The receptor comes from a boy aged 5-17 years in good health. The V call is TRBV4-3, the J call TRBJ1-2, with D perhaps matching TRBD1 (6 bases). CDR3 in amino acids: CASSQIGQYLGYTF. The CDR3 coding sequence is TGCGCCAGCAGCCAAATAGGACAGTATCTTGGCTACACCTTC.